The 17 T cell receptor beta chains given below trace back to one sample, sequenced in a study of cytomegalovirus exposure and HLA in healthy donors. Primers for the PCR totalled 60 Vbeta and 13 Jbeta. Clones were sequenced by immunoSEQ multiplex PCR, and TCRdb holds only the in-frame ones, with some missing. The table lists 140,000 or so clones, approximately 81% of them singletons. The sample taken for sequencing was PBMCs. The receptors derive from a boy aged 2 to 9 in good health and CMV-seronegative.

DNA for the CDR3: TGCAGCGTTCTACAGAGCAATCAGCCCCAGCATTTT. This translates into CSVLQSNQPQHF. V usage is TRBV29-1 and J usage is TRBJ1-5; D unclear. The CDR3 is made up of 12 amino acids. Germline V gene data show CDR1 as SQVTM and CDR2 as ANQGSEA. V was cut by 5 bases and J by 1 base, with 6 bases left in between. The variable domain in full, completed from reference TRBV29-1 and TRBJ1-5, reads SAVISQKPSRDICQRGTSLTIQCQVDSQVTMMFWYRQQPGQSLTLIATANQGSEATYESGFVIDKFPISRPNLTFSTLTVSNMSPEDSSIYLCSVLQSNQPQHFGDGTRLSIL.

CDR3 sequence reads: CASSPDRFYGYTF. CDR3 nucleotide sequence: TGTGCCAGCAGCCCGGACAGGTTCTATGGCTACACCTTC. J is TRBJ1-2 and V is TRBV5-4, with TRBD1 matching over 7 bases. The ends lost 4 bases at V and 4 bases at J; junction bases unmatched: 4. Germline V CDR1 and CDR2: SGHNT, YYREEE (reference sequence). The CDR3 runs to 13 residues.

The chain uses TRBV7-2 and TRBJ2-3; D might be TRBD2 (5 bases). The germline V gene has CDR1 SGHTA and CDR2 FQGNSA. CDR3 length: 12 residues. V lost 7 bases, J lost 4 bases, and 9 bases lay in between. CDR3 coding DNA: TGTGCCAGCAACCGGAGGTCAGATACGCAGTATTTT. It encodes CASNRRSDTQYF.

The gene calls are TRBV15 and TRBJ1-1; a weak D match, TRBD1 (5 bases). The V end lost 4 bases, the J end lost 1 base, and 13 bases lay between the germline ends. This CDR3 is 15 amino acids long. Germline loops: CDR1 LNHNV, CDR2 YYDKDF (reference sequence). The CDR3 loop reads CATSNIRRGNTEAFF. CDR3 in DNA: TGTGCCACCAGCAACATTCGGAGGGGGAACACTGAAGCTTTCTTT.

The chain has TRBV7-2 and TRBJ2-7; TRBD2 matches 7 bases. Per the germline V gene, CDR1 is SGHTA and CDR2 is FQGNSA. The length of the CDR3 is 18 residues. Unmatched junction bases numbered 13, after V lost 0 bases and J lost 2 bases. As DNA, the CDR3 is TGTGCCAGCAGCTTAGCGTCCCCTGGCGGGAGAACTCCCTACGAGCAGTACTTC. This codes for CASSLASPGGRTPYEQYF.

Only one count was recorded for this clone. The gene calls are TRBV6-5 and TRBJ2-3; TRBD2 aligns across 12 bases. The CDR3 has 16 residues. Germline lookup yields CDR1 MNHEY and CDR2 SVGAGI. V gave up 4 bases and J gave up 0 bases; unmatched junction bases: 2. The CDR3 DNA follows: TGTGCCAGCAGTTGGGGACTAGCGGGTAGCACAGATACGCAGTATTTT. Translating it yields CASSWGLAGSTDTQYF.

This chain connects TRBV30 to TRBJ1-4; 12 nucleotides agree with TRBD1. CDR1 and CDR2 from the germline V gene are GTSNPN and SVGIG (reference sequence). With V trimmed by 4 bases and J by 8 bases, 11 bases remained unmatched. This CDR3 spans 16 amino acids. CDR3 nucleotides: TGTGCCTGGACCGTAGGGACAGGGGGCCTTGGAGAAAAACTGTTTTTT. Translated: CAWTVGTGGLGEKLFF.

The chain has TRBV5-1 and TRBJ1-3; 8 bases align to TRBD1. Germline V gene sequence: CDR1 SGHRS, CDR2 YFSETQ. The CDR3 sequence is 15 residues long. V gave up 1 base and J gave up 4 bases; unmatched junction bases: 4. DNA for the CDR3: TGCGCCAGCAGCTTGATGACAGGGGAAGGAAACACCATATATTTT. Translated, it gives CASSLMTGEGNTIYF.

V is TRBV27 and J is TRBJ2-7, with a tentative D call TRBD1 (7 bases). Germline CDR1 reads MNHEY; CDR2 reads SMNVEV (reference sequence). The CDR3 has 14 residues. Trimming stripped 3 bases from V and 4 bases from J, with 13 bases between. CDR3 DNA sequence: TGTGCCAGCAGTTTGGGCAGGGGGGTATACGAGCAGTACTTC. Its translation: CASSLGRGVYEQYF.

The genes are TRBV11-2 and TRBJ2-7, with a weak D call TRBD1 (5 bases). The V end lost 1 base, the J end lost 4 bases, and 14 bases lay between the germline ends. In germline, CDR1 is SGHAT, CDR2 FQNNGV. The CDR3 is 15 amino acids. Here the CDR3 DNA reads TGTGCCAGCAGCTTAGTCTCAGGGAAGGAGTACGAGCAGTACTTC. Translating gives CASSLVSGKEYEQYF.

The gene calls are TRBV5-1 and TRBJ1-3; D may be TRBD1 (5 bases). There are 16 residues in the CDR3. Germline assignment: CDR1 SGHRS and CDR2 YFSETQ. Trimming removed 0 bases at V and 4 bases at J, with 14 bases between. In DNA, the CDR3 is TGCGCCAGCAGCTTGGAAGGGGCAATAGGAGGAAACACCATATATTTT. This sequence encodes CASSLEGAIGGNTIYF.

The chain uses TRBV27 and TRBJ2-7; 12 bases line up with TRBD2. Germline V gene sequence: CDR1 MNHEY, CDR2 SMNVEV (reference sequence). The CDR3 runs 14 residues. V was clipped by 3 bases and J by 4 bases; unmatched bases: 1. The CDR3 region has the DNA TGTGCCAGCAGTTTGACTAGCGGGAGTTACGAGCAGTACTTC. Translating gives CASSLTSGSYEQYF.

CDR3 sequence (DNA): TGTGCCAGCAGCCAAGATTATTCGTGGTCGGGACTAGGTCCCGGGGAGCTGTTTTTT. It is translated as CASSQDYSWSGLGPGELFF. The chain carries TRBV14 and TRBJ2-2, with 8 bases identical to TRBD2. The CDR3 has 19 residues. CDR1 SGHDN and CDR2 FVKESK come from the germline V gene. The V gene end was trimmed by 0 bases and the J gene end by 6 bases; junction bases not matched to a gene: 15.

About this clone: At one boundary the junction diverges from the germline segment, which might be a read error. V gene TRBV6-1 combines with J gene TRBJ2-5; D is possibly TRBD2 (6 bases). Germline V gives CDR1 MNHNS, CDR2 SASEGT. The CDR3 contains 14 residues. The chain's CDR3 is CACSATTSLEAQYF. CDR3 bases: TGTGCCTGCAGTGCGACGACTAGTTTAGAGGCCCAGTACTTC.

The chain joins TRBV14 to TRBJ2-2; D might be TRBD2 (6 bases). The germline V and J ends were trimmed by 6 bases and 5 bases, with 10 bases remaining between them. Germline CDR1 and CDR2: SGHDN and FVKESK. The CDR3 contains 13 residues. The CDR3 DNA is TGTGCCAGCAGGGTGGGAGGAACCGGGGAGCTGTTTTTT. Residues: CASRVGGTGELFF.

This sequence joins TRBV7-3 and TRBJ2-3; possible D gene TRBD2, 5 bases. This CDR3 comprises 16 residues. V was clipped by 4 bases and J by 2 bases, with 16 bases between them. The germline gives CDR1 SGHTA, CDR2 FQGTGA. This chain's CDR3 is CASSSELTTFTDTQYF. The DNA for the CDR3 is TGTGCCAGCAGCTCGGAGTTGACTACCTTCACAGATACGCAGTATTTT.

The chain is built from TRBV5-6 and TRBJ2-1; no clear D. CDR1 SGHDT and CDR2 YYEEEE come from the germline V gene. With 0 bases removed from V and 0 bases from J, the gap between germline ends came to 10 bases. The CDR3 spans 16 residues. The CDR3, as DNA: TGTGCCAGCAGCTTGGTTGGCGGCAGCTCCTACAATGAGCAGTTCTTC. Its translation is CASSLVGGSSYNEQFF.